The 8 T cell receptor beta chains reported below all come from one sample, sequenced in a study of OX40 agonist ivuxolimab in advanced cancers. The library was produced with the immunoSEQ multiplex PCR assay. TCRdb mirrors the immuneACCESS table, restricted to in-frame sequences. Some clones are absent from its copies; in checked studies, under half trace to an unresolved V gene, and the reason for the others is unknown. The sample yields roughly 86,000 clones; just under 90% were counted once. Of the sample, 6.5% to 9% is held by the ten largest clones. The source was CD4+ or CD8+ T cells sorted from blood, collected in a trial of the OX40 agonist ivuxolimab. The receptors were gathered from an adult with an advanced solid tumor such as melanoma, head and neck, liver or kidney cancer.

As to this clone: This specimen includes other DNA sequences encoding the same CDR3. The CDR3 DNA is TGTGCCAGCAGCTTGGAAGGCACAGATACGCAGTATTTT. As protein: CASSLEGTDTQYF. V usage is TRBV5-6 and J usage is TRBJ2-3, with unresolved D. Germline assignment: CDR1 SGHDT and CDR2 YYEEEE. The CDR3 spans 13 residues. The V gene lost 0 bases and the J gene lost 1 base, with 3 bases spanning the gap. Drawing the rest from reference TRBV5-6 and TRBJ2-3, the complete variable domain is DAGVTQSPTHLIKTRGQQVTLRCSPKSGHDTVSWYQQALGQGPQFIFQYYEEEERQRGNFPDRFSGHQFPNYSSELNVNALLLGDSALYLCASSLEGTDTQYFGPGTRLTVL.

The DNA of the CDR3 is TGTGCCAGCACGGGGCAGGGGGCGACCCTCCAGTACTTC. Protein sequence: CASTGQGATLQYF. This chain uses TRBV2 with TRBJ2-4, with 8 bases identical to TRBD1. V trimming: 7 bases; J trimming: 13 bases; junction bases outside the gene matches: 12. Germline lookup yields CDR1 SNHLY and CDR2 FYNNEI. CDR3 length: 13 amino acids.

V gene TRBV6-5 combines with J gene TRBJ1-1; 7 positions match TRBD1. J was trimmed by 10 bases and V by 5 bases; bases with no gene match: 4. This CDR3 is built from 11 residues. Germline-derived CDR1 and CDR2 are MNHEY and SVGAGI. The CDR3 here is CASSNDRVAFF. The CDR3 bases are TGTGCCAGCAGTAACGACAGGGTAGCTTTCTTT.

The chain uses TRBV28 and TRBJ2-7; 9 bases line up with TRBD1. CDR1 and CDR2 from the germline V gene are MDHEN and SYDVKM. V lost 6 bases, J lost 4 bases, and 7 bases stayed unmatched. There are 14 residues in the CDR3. The CDR3 protein is CASRSGTGPYEQYF. For the CDR3, the DNA is TGTGCCAGCAGATCAGGGACAGGGCCTTACGAGCAGTACTTC.

J is TRBJ2-1 and V is TRBV5-1; 10 nucleotides line up with TRBD2. The CDR3 runs to 19 residues. The ends lost 4 bases at V and 11 bases at J; junction bases unmatched: 24. Germline V CDR1 and CDR2: SGHRS, YFSETQ. The CDR3 spells CASSPLRGEALAGGRKQFF. The CDR3 nucleotides read TGCGCCAGCAGCCCGCTCCGGGGTGAGGCCTTAGCGGGAGGTAGGAAGCAGTTCTTC.

The chain joins TRBV30 to TRBJ2-7; 11 bases align to TRBD2. Germline V CDR1 and CDR2: GTSNPN, SVGIG (reference sequence). The CDR3 is 13 residues long. The junction had 6 bases not matched to a gene; V was cut back by 4 bases and J by 7 bases. CDR3 protein: CAWTPSGRSEQYF. Written as DNA, the CDR3 is TGTGCCTGGACTCCTAGCGGGAGGAGTGAGCAGTACTTC.

This clone was observed once. The V and J genes are TRBV10-2 and TRBJ2-3; D perhaps matches TRBD2 (5 bases). The CDR3 is 13 amino acids. Germline lookup yields CDR1 WSHSY and CDR2 SAAADI. Trimming stripped 8 bases from V and 0 bases from J, with 9 bases between. This CDR3 reads CASARLSTDTQYF. CDR3 coding DNA: TGCGCCAGCGCCAGACTAAGCACAGATACGCAGTATTTT.

J is TRBJ2-1 and V is TRBV11-3, with 8 bases fitting TRBD2. This CDR3 region has 17 residues. Germline V lookup: CDR1 SGHNT, CDR2 YENEEA. V dropped 6 bases and J dropped 3; count of bases not matched to a gene: 13. The CDR3 loop is CASRPLYSSGHYNEQFF. The CDR3 DNA is TGTGCCAGCAGACCTTTATACTCTAGCGGGCACTACAATGAGCAGTTCTTC. Full variable domain (rest looked up from reference TRBV11-3 and TRBJ2-1): EAGVVQSPRYKIIEKKQPVAFWCNPISGHNTLYWYLQNLGQGPELLIRYENEEAVDDSQLPKDRFSAERLKGVDSTLKIQPAELGDSAVYLCASRPLYSSGHYNEQFFGPGTRLTVL.